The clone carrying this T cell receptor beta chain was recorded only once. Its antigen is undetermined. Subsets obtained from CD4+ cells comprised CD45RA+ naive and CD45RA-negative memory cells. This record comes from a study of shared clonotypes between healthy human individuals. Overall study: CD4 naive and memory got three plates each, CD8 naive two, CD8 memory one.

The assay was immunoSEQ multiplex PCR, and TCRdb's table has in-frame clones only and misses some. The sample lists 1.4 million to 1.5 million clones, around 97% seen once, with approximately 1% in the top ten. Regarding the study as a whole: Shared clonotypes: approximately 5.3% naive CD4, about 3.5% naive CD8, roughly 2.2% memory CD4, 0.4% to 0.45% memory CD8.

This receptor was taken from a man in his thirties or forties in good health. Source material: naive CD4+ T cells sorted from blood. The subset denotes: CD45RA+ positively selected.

CDR3: CASSLAAGDETQYF. For the CDR3, the DNA is TGCGCCAGCAGCTTGGCGGCAGGGGACGAGACCCAGTACTTC. The V gene is TRBV5-1, the J gene TRBJ2-5, with D possibly being TRBD1 (6 bases). The CDR3 totals 14 residues. The V and J ends lost 0 bases and 5 bases respectively, with 11 bases between them. Germline CDR1 reads SGHRS; CDR2 reads YFSETQ.